A selection of T cell receptor beta chains follows, all from one sample in a study of cytomegalovirus exposure and HLA in healthy donors. The table came from immunoSEQ multiplex PCR; TCRdb's copy has only in-frame clones and leaves some out. The sample consists of 200,000 to 300,000 clones, about 92% of them appearing once. Sequences were obtained from PBMCs. The source is a woman aged 25 to 39 in good health and CMV-seronegative. Each CDR3 is given with its conserved first and last residue. The order of the fields is J gene, V gene, CDR3 length, CDR3 protein.

TRBJ2-1,TRBV4-3,12,CASSSGVDEQFF
TRBJ2-4,TRBV9,15,CASSPNPGRENIQYF
TRBJ1-2,TRBV28,14,CASSLGKANYGYTF
TRBJ2-4,TRBV14,15,CASSPLDRETNIQYF
TRBJ2-3,TRBV4-3,17,CASSQGLASGSADTQYF
TRBJ2-3,TRBV10-3,18,CAISPGLAGGIVTDTQYF
TRBJ2-7,TRBV9,13,CASSPSGLRGQYF
TRBJ2-2,TRBV5-4,16,CASSLGSTRESGELFF
TRBJ2-3,TRBV7-3,19,CASSPWGLAGGRGTDTQYF
TRBJ1-2,TRBV10-3,12,CAISGGEYGYTF
TRBJ2-1,TRBV6-5,13,CASREASYNEQFF
TRBJ2-7,TRBV7-9,15,CASSPGTVPSYEQYF
TRBJ2-1,TRBV2,12,CASSDRGLEQFF
TRBJ2-1,TRBV5-6,15,CASRETGQGYNEQFF
TRBJ2-7,TRBV18,13,CASSPRDFYEQYF
TRBJ2-2,TRBV25-1,12,CASSAYTGELFF
TRBJ1-5,TRBV28,14,CASSLIGSNQPQHF
TRBJ2-3,TRBV15,15,CATSRGQRDRDTQYF
TRBJ2-1,TRBV6-5,14,CASSFGGDYNEQFF
TRBJ2-5,TRBV29-1,11,CSVGQGSIQYF
TRBJ2-2,TRBV19,12,CASSMGTGELFF
TRBJ2-1,TRBV7-6,20,CASSLAPGLAGGPPYNEQFF
TRBJ1-1,TRBV5-1,16,CASSLGAGQANTEAFF
TRBJ2-4,TRBV2,12,CASSEGGDIQYF
TRBJ2-3,TRBV10-2,17,CASREISGRAAGDTQYF
TRBJ2-7,TRBV7-2,14,CASSLVASGHEQYF
TRBJ2-1,TRBV7-3,14,CASSLSAGLGMKFF
TRBJ1-2,TRBV7-2,13,CASSPGPLRGYTF
TRBJ1-5,TRBV6-6,15,CASSYEGRGNQPQHF
TRBJ2-1,TRBV2,16,CATSRPLAGGPHEQFF
TRBJ2-7,TRBV13,17,CASSLRGSGRGSYEQYF
TRBJ2-3,TRBV4-2,14,CASSQGTSTDTQYF
TRBJ2-4,TRBV18,15,CASSPLSGQGNIQYF
TRBJ2-1,TRBV7-3,16,CASSLIGGSSYNEQFF
TRBJ2-5,TRBV5-1,15,CASSSGLAGDETQYF
TRBJ2-3,TRBV9,14,CASSWDSATDTQYF
TRBJ1-2,TRBV18,13,CASSPQGARGYTF
TRBJ2-1,TRBV4-2,16,CASSQDGTSRGNEQFF
TRBJ2-1,TRBV7-9,14,CASSPQDSYFEQFF
TRBJ2-2,TRBV2,13,CASSDHRGGELFF
TRBJ2-5,TRBV4-3,16,CASSQAFAGGKETQYF
TRBJ2-1,TRBV5-6,14,CASSLGLVTNEQFF
TRBJ2-7,TRBV6-6,13,CASRVSNSYEQYF
TRBJ1-3,TRBV6-5,14,CASSLTSSGNTIYF
TRBJ1-2,TRBV5-1,13,CAGKMGQGNGYTF
TRBJ2-7,TRBV28,14,CASSLFTRTYEQYF
TRBJ2-7,TRBV11-3,16,CASSLDDGTGLYEQYF
TRBJ2-5,TRBV2,13,CASRKDREETQYF